Below are 25 T cell receptor beta chains sequenced from a single sample in a study of blood T cell repertoires in COVID-19. Profiling relied on immunoSEQ multiplex PCR, and the TCRdb table lists in-frame clones only, not all of them. The sample contains hundreds of thousands of clones, under 90% of which appear only once. The sequencing input was peripheral blood. The receptors were gathered from a woman in her thirties or forties with active or convalescent COVID-19.

This clone turned up a few times. This rearrangement joins TRBV9 to TRBJ1-6; 7 bases are shared with TRBD1. The germline CDR1 and CDR2 sequences are SGDLS and YYNGEE. The CDR3 runs 18 residues. V trimming: 1 base; J trimming: 0 bases; junction bases outside the gene matches: 7. CDR3 sequence: CASSVRSGDSSYNSPLHF. For the CDR3, the DNA is TGTGCCAGCAGCGTACGCTCCGGGGACAGCTCCTATAATTCACCCCTCCACTTT.

This clone was counted a single time. V gene TRBV6-2 or TRBV6-3 combines with J gene TRBJ2-5; 8 positions match TRBD2. Trimming took 7 bases from V and 7 from J; bases not matched to a gene: 11. This CDR3 has 14 amino acids. Germline V CDR1 and CDR2: MNHEY, SVGEGT. CDR3 residues: CASNPGRGDGTQYF. The CDR3, as DNA: TGTGCCAGCAACCCCGGGCGGGGGGATGGGACCCAGTACTTC.

This clone showed up just a few times. This chain connects TRBV6-5 to TRBJ1-1; D ambiguous. The germline V and J ends were trimmed by 1 base and 5 bases, with 11 bases remaining between them. The length of the CDR3 is 14 residues. The germline CDR1 and CDR2 sequences are MNHEY and SVGAGI. The CDR3, as DNA: TGTGCCAGCAGTTACTTCGAACAGCTTACTGAAGCTTTCTTT. It is translated as CASSYFEQLTEAFF.

The chain has TRBV7-3 and TRBJ1-1, with 7 bases aligning to TRBD1. Trimming removed 5 bases from V and 5 bases from J; junction bases left unmatched: 5. Germline-derived CDR1 and CDR2 are SGHTA and FQGTGA. This CDR3 has 13 residues. As DNA, the CDR3 is TGTGCCAGCAGCGCCCAACAGGGGACTGAAGCTTTCTTT. Translating gives CASSAQQGTEAFF. The full variable domain, with the rest looked up from reference TRBV7-3 and TRBJ1-1, is GAGVSQTPSNKVTEKGKYVELRCDPISGHTALYWYRQSLGQGPEFLIYFQGTGAADDSGLPNDRFFAVRPEGSVSTLKIQRTERGDSAVYLCASSAQQGTEAFFGQGTRLTVV.

This chain joins TRBV7-8 and TRBJ1-2, with D maybe TRBD1 (6 bases). The length of the CDR3 is 15 residues. Germline V gives CDR1 SGHVS, CDR2 FQNEAQ. V dropped 0 bases and J dropped 2 bases, with 10 bases sitting between them. DNA for the CDR3: TGTGCCAGCAGCTTAGCTCAGGGGCCGAACTATGGCTACACCTTC. Its translation: CASSLAQGPNYGYTF.

The V gene is TRBV10-3, the J gene TRBJ1-5; D unclear. The CDR3 sequence is 11 residues long. Germline CDR1 is ENHRY and CDR2 is SYGVKD. Deletions cut 6 bases from V and 9 bases from J, with 9 bases between. The CDR3 loop is CAISQNGPQHF. The CDR3 bases are TGTGCCATCAGCCAAAACGGGCCCCAGCATTTT.

V gene TRBV10-3 combines with J gene TRBJ1-3; no clear D. The germline gives CDR1 ENHRY, CDR2 SYGVKD. The CDR3 totals 12 residues. Trimming pared 5 bases from V and 4 bases from J, leaving 6 bases between. The CDR3 is CAISSTGNTIYF. CDR3 DNA: TGTGCCATCAGTTCGACAGGAAACACCATATATTTT.

This chain joins TRBV12-2 and TRBJ1-6; TRBD1, the table's D call, lacks a check against the DNA. TRBV12-2 is classified as a pseudogene. CDR3 size: 17 residues. CDR3 amino acids: CASRLSGAGSYNSPLHF. DNA for the CDR3: TGTGCAAGTCGCCTTTCAGGGGCGGGCTCCTATAATTCACCCCTCCACTTT.

The chain carries TRBV4-3 and TRBJ2-1; no clear D. Germline lookup yields CDR1 LGHNA and CDR2 YSLEER. The CDR3 consists of 16 residues. Trimming left V 0 bases short and J 3 bases short, with 12 bases between. The chain's CDR3 is CASSQDRLPNYNEQFF. CDR3 bases: TGCGCCAGCAGCCAAGATCGCCTACCGAACTACAATGAGCAGTTCTTC.

The chain employs TRBV10-3 and TRBJ2-3; TRBD2 matches 8 bases. Germline CDR1 and CDR2: ENHRY and SYGVKD. The CDR3 loop spans 14 amino acids. J lost 4 bases, V lost 7 bases, and 7 bases had no gene match. CDR3 coding DNA: TGTGCCATCAACCCGGGAGGGCCCTCAGATACGCAGTATTTT. Residues: CAINPGGPSDTQYF.

The chain has TRBV9 and TRBJ1-4; 7 bases align to TRBD1. In germline, CDR1 is SGDLS, CDR2 YYNGEE. The CDR3 runs to 15 residues. After removal of 2 bases from V and 6 bases from J, the junction contained 7 bases not matched to a gene. CDR3 loop: CASSVDYRGDEKLFF. The DNA of the CDR3 is TGTGCCAGCAGCGTGGATTACAGGGGCGATGAAAAACTGTTTTTT.

This chain links TRBV19 with TRBJ1-5; tentatively, D is TRBD1 (6 bases). Per germline, CDR1 LNHDA and CDR2 SQIVND (reference sequence). The CDR3 runs to 16 residues. The DNA for the CDR3 is TGTGCATGTAAAGCTACAGGGCGGAAGGGAGATCAGCCCCAGCATTTT. Translated, it gives CACKATGRKGDQPQHF.

In its sample, this clone was seen a few times. The rearrangement links TRBV29-1 to TRBJ1-2; 10 positions match TRBD1. Germline assignment: CDR1 SQVTM and CDR2 ANQGSEA. Trimming removed 6 bases from V and 3 bases from J; junction bases left unmatched: 7. CDR3 length: 14 residues. This CDR3 reads CSVGTGDTDYGYTF. CDR3 in DNA: TGCAGCGTCGGGACAGGGGACACTGACTATGGCTACACCTTC.

The V call is TRBV5-4, the J call TRBJ2-3; 7 nucleotides align to TRBD2. The CDR3 is 14 residues long. Per the germline V gene, CDR1 is SGHNT and CDR2 is YYREEE (reference sequence). V lost 2 bases and J lost 1; bases outside the gene matches: 1. This CDR3 reads CASSLAGRTDTQYF. The CDR3 nucleotides read TGTGCCAGCAGCTTAGCGGGGCGCACAGATACGCAGTATTTT.

The chain combines TRBV4-2 with TRBJ1-1; D is possibly TRBD1 (5 bases). V gave up 1 base and J gave up 1 base, with 10 bases separating them. The CDR3 is made up of 15 amino acids. Germline CDR1 and CDR2: LGHNA and YNFKEQ. The CDR3 nucleotides read TGTGCCAGCAGCCAAGTCGGGCAGGGGAACACTGAAGCTTTCTTT. Translated, it gives CASSQVGQGNTEAFF.

The rearrangement joins TRBV24-1 to TRBJ2-1; TRBD1 aligns across 8 bases. Germline V gene data show CDR1 as KGHDR and CDR2 as SFDVKD. The CDR3 runs 15 residues. Losses at the gene ends were 2 bases for V and 8 bases for J; bases not matched to a gene: 7. Here the CDR3 reads CATSDSQGARDEQFF. The CDR3, as DNA: TGTGCCACCAGTGATTCGCAGGGGGCGCGAGATGAGCAGTTCTTC.

The V call is TRBV3-1 (or the pseudogene TRBV3-2), the J call TRBJ1-1; 9 positions agree with TRBD1. CDR1 is LGHDT and CDR2 is YNNKEL in the germline V gene (reference sequence). The CDR3 totals 15 residues. Unmatched junction bases numbered 7, after V lost 6 bases and J lost 2 bases. The CDR3 protein is CASRQMDRGNTEAFF. CDR3 DNA: TGTGCCAGCAGACAAATGGACAGGGGAAACACTGAAGCTTTCTTT.

This clone has just a few counts. The gene calls are TRBV7-8 and TRBJ1-2; TRBD1 matches 9 bases. The CDR3 covers 15 residues. The germline CDR1 and CDR2 sequences are SGHVS and FQNEAQ. Germline trimming cut 1 base from V and 4 bases from J; bases unmatched to any gene: 4. CDR3 sequence reads: CASSLEGTGFYGYTF. The DNA of the CDR3 is TGTGCCAGCAGCTTAGAGGGGACAGGGTTCTATGGCTACACCTTC.

The chain uses TRBV5-8 and TRBJ2-5; a possible D gene is TRBD2 (7 bases). V was shortened by 0 bases and J by 6 bases, with 15 bases between the two germline ends. CDR1 and CDR2 from the germline V gene are SGHTS and YDEGEE. The CDR3 contains 15 residues. Here the CDR3 DNA reads TGTGCCAGCAGCTTGGAGGGGGGGCCCTTAAAGACCCAGTACTTC. Translated: CASSLEGGPLKTQYF. Based on the CDR3 plus reference TRBV5-8 and TRBJ2-5, the full variable domain is EAGVTQSPTHLIKTRGQQATLRCSPISGHTSVYWYQQALGLGLQFLLWYDEGEERNRGNFPPRFSGRQFPNYSSELNVNALELEDSALYLCASSLEGGPLKTQYFGPGTRLLVL.

This rearrangement joins TRBV12-5 to TRBJ1-2; TRBD1 agrees at 8 bases. Per the germline V gene, CDR1 is LGHNT and CDR2 is FRNRAP. CDR3 length equals 16 residues. Trimming cost V 7 bases and J 1 base; bases outside gene matches: 11. CDR3 nucleotides: TGTGCTAGTGTATTAGGGAGACAGGGGATTAACTATGGCTACACCTTC. Its protein product is CASVLGRQGINYGYTF.

The chain has TRBV3-1 (or the pseudogene TRBV3-2) and TRBJ1-1; no clear D gene. The CDR3 contains 13 residues. Germline V gene data show CDR1 as LGHDT and CDR2 as YNNKEL (reference sequence). Trimming pared 0 bases from V and 10 bases from J, leaving 12 bases between. In DNA form, the CDR3 reads TGTGCCAGCAGCCAAGATGAGGGTAGCCGAGCTTTCTTT. Amino acids: CASSQDEGSRAFF.

The V call is TRBV5-6, the J call TRBJ1-2; 11 positions agree with TRBD1. The germline CDR1 and CDR2 sequences are SGHDT and YYEEEE. The CDR3 is made up of 13 amino acids. The V gene end was trimmed by 0 bases and the J gene end by 8 bases; junction bases not matched to a gene: 0. CDR3: CASSLGTGGGYTF. DNA for the CDR3: TGTGCCAGCAGCTTGGGGACAGGGGGCGGCTACACCTTC.

The chain uses TRBV19 and TRBJ1-2; D remains unclear. Trimming left V 2 bases short and J 5 bases short, with 9 bases between. Germline CDR1 reads LNHDA; CDR2 reads SQIVND (reference sequence). The CDR3 is made up of 13 amino acids. In nucleotides, the CDR3 is TGTGCCAGTAGTATACCCCCGGGGTATGGCTACACCTTC. The encoded protein is CASSIPPGYGYTF.

V and J are TRBV18 and TRBJ1-1; the match to TRBD1 covers 11 bases. After removal of 2 bases from V and 10 bases from J, the junction contained 6 bases not matched to a gene. In germline, CDR1 is KGHSH, CDR2 LQKENI. The CDR3 extends over 14 amino acids. The CDR3 region is CASSPGTGGIGAFF. CDR3 sequence (DNA): TGTGCCAGCTCACCAGGGACAGGGGGGATAGGAGCTTTCTTT.

CDR3 nucleotides: TGTGCCAGCAGTTACTCAGGGGGCCTGGACACTGAAGCTTTCTTT. Translated, it gives CASSYSGGLDTEAFF. The chain has TRBV6-5 and TRBJ1-1; the match to TRBD1 covers 7 bases. The CDR3 extends over 15 amino acids. The germline gives CDR1 MNHEY, CDR2 SVGAGI. The V and J ends lost 0 bases and 3 bases, in that order; junction bases with no gene match: 4.